Each of the 18 T cell receptor beta chains below was sequenced from the same sample in a study of glioma-infiltrating T cells after dendritic cell vaccination (dated by TCRdb to the mid-2010s). Library preparation employed the immunoSEQ multiplex PCR assay. In its TCRdb copy, this immuneACCESS table keeps in-frame sequences only and misses some clones. Where compared with another copy, unresolved V genes explain less than half of these, and the others have no known cause. The sample has approximately 48,000 clones on record, 70% to 90% of them singletons. Clones ranked in the top ten supply less than 6.5% of the sample. What this sample's time point label stands for: after dendritic cell vaccination, including at tumor progression/relapse. Sequencing used blood, obtained after dendritic cell vaccination. These receptors came from a human donor with glioblastoma.

This chain joins TRBV6-5 and TRBJ2-1, with 7 bases lining up with TRBD1. The CDR3 is 12 amino acids. CDR1 and CDR2 from the germline V gene are MNHEY and SVGAGI. V lost 7 bases, J lost 6 bases, and 3 bases stayed unmatched. For the CDR3, the DNA is TGTGCCAGCACTAACAGGGGCAATGAGCAGTTCTTC. Amino acids: CASTNRGNEQFF.

V gene TRBV5-6 combines with J gene TRBJ2-5, with 9 bases fitting TRBD1. Germline CDR1 is SGHDT and CDR2 is YYEEEE. V shed 4 bases, J shed 1 base, and the junction held 11 bases outside the gene matches. This CDR3 is 17 amino acids long. Here the CDR3 DNA reads TGTGCCAGCAGCATCCGCGGGACAGGGCAGGGCCAAGAGACCCAGTACTTC. Amino acid sequence: CASSIRGTGQGQETQYF.

The rearrangement joins TRBV20-1 to TRBJ1-1; D gene uncertain. V dropped 3 bases and J dropped 8 bases, with 10 bases sitting between them. Germline lookup yields CDR1 DFQATT and CDR2 SNEGSKA (reference sequence). The CDR3 has 11 amino acids. The CDR3 here is CSASRGPEAFF. The CDR3 nucleotides are TGCAGTGCTAGCCGAGGCCCGGAAGCTTTCTTT.

V and J are TRBV29-1 and TRBJ2-3; no firm D call. Trimming shortened V by 7 bases and J by 3 bases, and 5 bases separated the two germline ends. In germline, CDR1 is SQVTM, CDR2 ANQGSEA. The CDR3 length is 10 residues. The CDR3 loop is CSGRTDTQYF. The CDR3 bases are TGCAGCGGGAGAACAGATACGCAGTATTTT.

The chain combines TRBV30 with TRBJ1-2; weak D call: TRBD1 (6 bases). V was trimmed by 4 bases and J by 1 base, leaving 19 bases between them. Germline V lookup: CDR1 GTSNPN, CDR2 SVGIG (reference sequence). The CDR3 totals 16 residues. CDR3 sequence (DNA): TGTGCCTGGACCAGACAGGACTTCAATTATAACTATGGCTACACCTTC. This sequence encodes CAWTRQDFNYNYGYTF.

This chain links TRBV6-1 with TRBJ1-2; D possibly corresponds to TRBD1 (5 bases). Germline V gene sequence: CDR1 MNHNS, CDR2 SASEGT. This CDR3 contains 16 residues. V lost 3 bases to trimming and J lost 2 bases, with 16 bases between them. This chain's CDR3 is CASSESGGPTNYGYTF. In DNA form, the CDR3 reads TGTGCCAGCAGTGAGTCCGGGGGACCTACGAACTATGGCTACACCTTC.

The sample holds one count of this clone. The chain has TRBV4-1 and TRBJ2-5, with a weak D call TRBD1 (5 bases). Trimming shortened V by 2 bases and J by 4 bases, and 11 bases separated the two germline ends. Germline V lookup: CDR1 MGHRA, CDR2 YSYEKL. CDR3 size: 14 residues. The CDR3 DNA sequence: TGCGCCAGCAGCCAACCCACAGGTGGAGAGACCCAGTACTTC. Its protein is CASSQPTGGETQYF.

The chain couples TRBV14 to TRBJ1-2; TRBD1 agrees at 7 bases. This CDR3 comprises 13 residues. Per germline, CDR1 SGHDN and CDR2 FVKESK. The junction had 2 bases not matched to a gene; V was cut back by 4 bases and J by 3 bases. CDR3 sequence reads: CASSPQGYYGYTF. The CDR3 DNA follows: TGTGCCAGCAGCCCACAGGGGTACTATGGCTACACCTTC. The full variable domain, in which reference TRBV14 and TRBJ1-2 provide the parts outside the CDR3, is EAGVTQFPSHSVIEKGQTVTLRCDPISGHDNLYWYRRVMGKEIKFLLHFVKESKQDESGMPNNRFLAERTGGTYSTLKVQPAELEDSGVYFCASSPQGYYGYTFGSGTRLTVV.

This clone is a singleton in its sample. This rearrangement joins TRBV19 to TRBJ2-1, with 9 bases matching TRBD1. CDR1 is LNHDA and CDR2 is SQIVND in the germline V gene (reference sequence). This CDR3 region has 15 residues. The V gene end was trimmed by 3 bases and the J gene end by 4 bases; junction bases not matched to a gene: 4. CDR3 region: CASSITGGAYNEQFF. CDR3 sequence (DNA): TGTGCCAGTAGTATTACAGGGGGCGCTTACAATGAGCAGTTCTTC. Based on the CDR3 plus reference TRBV19 and TRBJ2-1, the full variable domain is DGGITQSPKYLFRKEGQNVTLSCEQNLNHDAMYWYRQDPGQGLRLIYYSQIVNDFQKGDIAEGYSVSREKKESFPLTVTSAQKNPTAFYLCASSITGGAYNEQFFGPGTRLTVL.

The chain has TRBV5-1 and TRBJ1-1; 7 nucleotides line up with TRBD1. V lost 2 bases, J lost 6 bases, and 7 bases stayed unmatched. This CDR3 region has 14 residues. Germline assignment: CDR1 SGHRS and CDR2 YFSETQ. The CDR3 is CASSFEGAAPEAFF. In DNA form, the CDR3 reads TGCGCCAGCAGCTTCGAGGGGGCAGCTCCTGAAGCTTTCTTT.

This clone was observed a handful of times. The J gene is TRBJ2-3, the V gene TRBV6-5; a possible D gene is TRBD2 (5 bases). Trimming stripped 8 bases from V and 5 bases from J, with 14 bases between. CDR3 length: 13 residues. CDR1 and CDR2 (germline): MNHEY, SVGAGI. The CDR3 bases are TGTGCCAGCTCACTAGACGATAGAGATACGCAGTATTTT. Its protein is CASSLDDRDTQYF.

The chain is built from TRBV29-1 and TRBJ1-2; tentatively, D is TRBD1 (6 bases). Looked up from germline, CDR1 is SQVTM and CDR2 is ANQGSEA. The CDR3 is made up of 14 amino acids. The ends were cut back, 6 bases at V and 4 bases at J, with 18 bases in the middle. The CDR3 DNA follows: TGCAGCGTAGACGCCCACAGGGAGGGCTATGGCTACACCTTC. This encodes CSVDAHREGYGYTF. Full variable domain (rest looked up from reference TRBV29-1 and TRBJ1-2): SAVISQKPSRDICQRGTSLTIQCQVDSQVTMMFWYRQQPGQSLTLIATANQGSEATYESGFVIDKFPISRPNLTFSTLTVSNMSPEDSSIYLCSVDAHREGYGYTFGSGTRLTVV.

The rearrangement joins TRBV11-2 to TRBJ1-3; D is unclear. Trimming cost V 1 base and J 2 bases, with 12 bases left between them. This CDR3 has 16 residues. Germline loops: CDR1 SGHAT, CDR2 FQNNGV. CDR3 sequence: CASSLGPAQTGNTIYF. CDR3 in DNA: TGTGCCAGCAGCTTAGGCCCTGCACAGACTGGAAACACCATATATTTT.

This clone was picked up one time. The chain combines TRBV28 with TRBJ2-1; the match to TRBD2 covers 11 bases. Germline CDR1 and CDR2: MDHEN and SYDVKM. J was trimmed by 8 bases and V by 5 bases; bases with no gene match: 14. CDR3 length: 17 amino acids. The CDR3 loop reads CASSRYKTSGRLDEQFF. DNA for the CDR3: TGTGCCAGCAGTCGGTATAAAACTAGCGGGAGATTGGATGAGCAGTTCTTC.

Only one count was recorded for this clone. This chain links TRBV5-1 with TRBJ2-2; maybe TRBD1 (6 bases). Trimming cost V 3 bases and J 6 bases, with 30 bases left between them. Germline loops: CDR1 SGHRS, CDR2 YFSETQ. CDR3 length: 20 residues. The CDR3 DNA is TGCGCCAGCAGCTCAGACGCCAAAATTGCAGGGGACCCTCAGGCCGGGGAGCTGTTTTTT. Protein sequence: CASSSDAKIAGDPQAGELFF.

As for this clone: At the DNA level, this CDR3 is encoded by other sequences in the same sample as well. The chain has TRBV28 and TRBJ1-4; 7 bases fit TRBD1. V was clipped by 5 bases and J by 3 bases; unmatched bases: 24. This CDR3 contains 21 residues. Germline loops: CDR1 MDHEN, CDR2 SYDVKM. Here the CDR3 DNA reads TGTGCCAGCAGTACTGGGTCGACAGGGTCGGTCGGTTGGTCAGCTAATGAAAAACTGTTTTTT. Its protein product is CASSTGSTGSVGWSANEKLFF.

The J gene is TRBJ1-1, the V gene TRBV10-3; 7 positions match TRBD1. Germline V gene data show CDR1 as ENHRY and CDR2 as SYGVKD. With 6 bases clipped from V and 0 bases from J, the junction kept 4 bases outside the gene matches. The CDR3 extends over 14 amino acids. CDR3 sequence: CAIRDDRVNTEAFF. The CDR3 nucleotides are TGTGCCATCAGAGACGACAGGGTGAACACTGAAGCTTTCTTT.

This clone is a singleton in its sample. The rearrangement joins TRBV7-8 to TRBJ2-1; D call uncertain. The V end was cut by 1 base, the J end by 4 bases, with 5 bases between. The CDR3 contains 13 residues. Germline CDR1 SGHVS, CDR2 FQNEAQ. The CDR3 sequence is CASSLVSYNEQFF. The DNA for the CDR3 is TGTGCCAGCAGCTTAGTCAGTTACAATGAGCAGTTCTTC.